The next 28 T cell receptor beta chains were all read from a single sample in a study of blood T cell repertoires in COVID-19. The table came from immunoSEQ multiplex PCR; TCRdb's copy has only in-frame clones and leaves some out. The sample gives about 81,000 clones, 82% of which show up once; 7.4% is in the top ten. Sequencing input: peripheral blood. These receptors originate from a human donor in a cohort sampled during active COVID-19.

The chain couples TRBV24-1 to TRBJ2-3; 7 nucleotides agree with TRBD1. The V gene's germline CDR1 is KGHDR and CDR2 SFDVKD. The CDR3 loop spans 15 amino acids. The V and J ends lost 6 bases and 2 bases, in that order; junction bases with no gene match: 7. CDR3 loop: CATSLGTDPTDTQYF. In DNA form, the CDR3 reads TGTGCCACCAGTCTTGGGACAGACCCCACAGATACGCAGTATTTT.

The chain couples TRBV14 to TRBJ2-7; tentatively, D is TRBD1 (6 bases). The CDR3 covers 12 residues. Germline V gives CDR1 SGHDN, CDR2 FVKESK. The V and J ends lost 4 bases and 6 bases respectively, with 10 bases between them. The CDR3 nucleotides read TGTGCCAGCAGCCGGACAGCCGGCGAGCAGTACTTC. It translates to CASSRTAGEQYF.

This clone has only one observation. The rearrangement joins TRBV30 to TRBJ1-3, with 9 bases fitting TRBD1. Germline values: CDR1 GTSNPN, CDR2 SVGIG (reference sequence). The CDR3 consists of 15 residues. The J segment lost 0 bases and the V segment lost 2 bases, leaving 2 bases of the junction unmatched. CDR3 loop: CAWSLTGGSGNTIYF. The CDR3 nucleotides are TGTGCCTGGAGTCTGACAGGGGGCTCTGGAAACACCATATATTTT.

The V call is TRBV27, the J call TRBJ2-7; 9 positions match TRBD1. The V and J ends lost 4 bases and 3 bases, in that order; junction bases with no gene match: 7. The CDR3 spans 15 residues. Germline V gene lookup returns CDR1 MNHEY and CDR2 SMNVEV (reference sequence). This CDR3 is CASSSDGQGSYEQYF. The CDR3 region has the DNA TGTGCCAGCAGTTCGGACGGACAGGGGAGCTACGAGCAGTACTTC.

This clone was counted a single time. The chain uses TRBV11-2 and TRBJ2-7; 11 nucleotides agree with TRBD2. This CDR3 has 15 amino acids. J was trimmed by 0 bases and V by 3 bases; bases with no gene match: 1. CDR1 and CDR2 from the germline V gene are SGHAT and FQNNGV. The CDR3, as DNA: TGTGCCAGCAGCTTCGGACTAGCGGGCTCCTACGAGCAGTACTTC. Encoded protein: CASSFGLAGSYEQYF.

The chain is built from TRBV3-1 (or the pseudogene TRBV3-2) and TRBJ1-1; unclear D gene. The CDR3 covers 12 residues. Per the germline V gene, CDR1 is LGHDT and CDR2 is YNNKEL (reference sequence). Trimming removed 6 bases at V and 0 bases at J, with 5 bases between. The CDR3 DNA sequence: TGTGCCAGCAGGGGCATGAACACTGAAGCTTTCTTT. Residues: CASRGMNTEAFF.

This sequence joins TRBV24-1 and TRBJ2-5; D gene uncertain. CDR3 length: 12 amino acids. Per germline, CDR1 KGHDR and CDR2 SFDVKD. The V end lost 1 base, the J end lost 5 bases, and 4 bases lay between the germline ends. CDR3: CATSDFGETQYF. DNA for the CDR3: TGTGCCACCAGTGATTTCGGGGAGACCCAGTACTTC.

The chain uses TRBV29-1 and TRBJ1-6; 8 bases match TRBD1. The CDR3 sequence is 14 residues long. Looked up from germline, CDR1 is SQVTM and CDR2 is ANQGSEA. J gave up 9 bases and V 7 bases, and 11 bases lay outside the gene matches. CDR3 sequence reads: CSAGGTGVISPLHF. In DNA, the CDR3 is TGCAGCGCAGGAGGGACAGGCGTAATTTCACCCCTCCACTTT.

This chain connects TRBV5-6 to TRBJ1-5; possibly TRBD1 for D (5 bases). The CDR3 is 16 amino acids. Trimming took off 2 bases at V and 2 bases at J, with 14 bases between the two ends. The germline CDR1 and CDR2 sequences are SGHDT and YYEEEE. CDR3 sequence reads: CASSFSSGGRNQPQHF. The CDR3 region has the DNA TGTGCCAGCAGCTTTAGTTCGGGGGGTCGCAATCAGCCCCAGCATTTT.

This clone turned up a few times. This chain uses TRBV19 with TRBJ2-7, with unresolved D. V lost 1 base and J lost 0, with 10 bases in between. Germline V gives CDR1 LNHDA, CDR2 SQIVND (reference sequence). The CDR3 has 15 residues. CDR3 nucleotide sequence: TGTGCCAGTAGTATAGCGGTTGTCCCCTCCTACGAGCAGTACTTC. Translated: CASSIAVVPSYEQYF. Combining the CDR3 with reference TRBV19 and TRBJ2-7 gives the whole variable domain DGGITQSPKYLFRKEGQNVTLSCEQNLNHDAMYWYRQDPGQGLRLIYYSQIVNDFQKGDIAEGYSVSREKKESFPLTVTSAQKNPTAFYLCASSIAVVPSYEQYFGPGTRLTVT.

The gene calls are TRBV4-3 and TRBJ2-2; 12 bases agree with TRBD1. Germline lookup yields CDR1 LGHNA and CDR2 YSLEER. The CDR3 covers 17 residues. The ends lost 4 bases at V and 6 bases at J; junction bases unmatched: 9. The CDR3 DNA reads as TGCGCCAGCAGCCGATCTCCGGGACAGGGGGCCTCCGGGGAGCTGTTTTTT. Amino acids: CASSRSPGQGASGELFF.

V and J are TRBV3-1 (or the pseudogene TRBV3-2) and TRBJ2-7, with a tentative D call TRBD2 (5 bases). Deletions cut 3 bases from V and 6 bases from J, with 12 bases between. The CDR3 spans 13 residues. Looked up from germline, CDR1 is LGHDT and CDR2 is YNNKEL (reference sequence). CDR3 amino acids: CASSQGSGREQYF. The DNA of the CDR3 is TGTGCCAGCAGCCAGGGAAGCGGTCGCGAGCAGTACTTC.

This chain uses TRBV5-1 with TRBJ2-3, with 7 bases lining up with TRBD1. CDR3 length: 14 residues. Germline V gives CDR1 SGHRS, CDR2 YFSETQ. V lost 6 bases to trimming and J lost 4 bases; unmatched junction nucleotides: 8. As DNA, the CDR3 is TGCGCCAGCACCTCGACCACAGGGGCAGATACGCAGTATTTT. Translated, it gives CASTSTTGADTQYF. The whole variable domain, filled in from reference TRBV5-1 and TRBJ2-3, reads KAGVTQTPRYLIKTRGQQVTLSCSPISGHRSVSWYQQTPGQGLQFLFEYFSETQRNKGNFPGRFSGRQFSNSRSEMNVSTLELGDSALYLCASTSTTGADTQYFGPGTRLTVL.

The CDR3 DNA reads as TGCAGCGTTGAAGATCGGGAGAACTATGGCTACACCTTC. Its translation is CSVEDRENYGYTF. The chain employs TRBV29-1 and TRBJ1-2; D remains unclear. Germline CDR1 is SQVTM and CDR2 is ANQGSEA. The CDR3 runs to 13 residues. Trimming took 0 bases from V and 2 from J, leaving 7 bases between them.

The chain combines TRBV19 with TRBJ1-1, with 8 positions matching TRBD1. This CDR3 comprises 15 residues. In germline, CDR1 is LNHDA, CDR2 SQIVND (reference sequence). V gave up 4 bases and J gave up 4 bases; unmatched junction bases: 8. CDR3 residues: CASSNYRGEGTEAFF. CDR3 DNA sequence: TGTGCCAGTAGTAACTACAGGGGGGAAGGCACTGAAGCTTTCTTT.

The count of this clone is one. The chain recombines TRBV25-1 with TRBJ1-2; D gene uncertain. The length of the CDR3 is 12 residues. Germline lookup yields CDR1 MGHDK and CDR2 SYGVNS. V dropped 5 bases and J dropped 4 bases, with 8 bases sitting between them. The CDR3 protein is CASSNGFYGYTF. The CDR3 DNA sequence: TGTGCCAGCAGTAACGGTTTCTATGGCTACACCTTC.

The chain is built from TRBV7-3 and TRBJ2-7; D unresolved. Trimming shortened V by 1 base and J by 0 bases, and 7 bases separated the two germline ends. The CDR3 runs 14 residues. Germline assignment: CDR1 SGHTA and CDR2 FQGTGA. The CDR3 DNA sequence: TGTGCCAGCAGCTTAAACAGTTTCTCCTACGAGCAGTACTTC. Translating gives CASSLNSFSYEQYF.

CDR3 protein: CASSPRIGGALYEQYF. Written as DNA, the CDR3 is TGTGCCAGCAGCCCTAGAATAGGGGGCGCGCTGTACGAGCAGTACTTC. V and J are TRBV11-2 and TRBJ2-7; 7 bases are a match to TRBD1. There are 16 residues in the CDR3. V gave up 5 bases and J gave up 4 bases; unmatched junction bases: 14. Per the germline V gene, CDR1 is SGHAT and CDR2 is FQNNGV.

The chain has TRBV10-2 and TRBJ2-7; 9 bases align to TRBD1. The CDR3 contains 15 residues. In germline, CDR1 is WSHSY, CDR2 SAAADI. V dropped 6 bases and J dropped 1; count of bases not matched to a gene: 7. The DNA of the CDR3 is TGCGCCAGCAGCCGCGGACAGGGGATTTCCTACGAGCAGTACTTC. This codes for CASSRGQGISYEQYF.

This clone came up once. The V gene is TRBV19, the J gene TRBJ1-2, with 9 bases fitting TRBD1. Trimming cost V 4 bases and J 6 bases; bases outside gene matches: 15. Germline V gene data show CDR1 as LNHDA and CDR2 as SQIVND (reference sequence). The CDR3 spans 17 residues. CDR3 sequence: CASSTLRTGAPAHGYTF. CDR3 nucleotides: TGTGCCAGTAGTACATTAAGGACAGGGGCCCCTGCGCATGGCTACACCTTC.

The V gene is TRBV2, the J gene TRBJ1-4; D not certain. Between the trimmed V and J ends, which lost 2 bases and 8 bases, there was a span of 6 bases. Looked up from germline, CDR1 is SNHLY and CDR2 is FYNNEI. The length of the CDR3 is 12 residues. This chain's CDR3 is CASSEKEEKLFF. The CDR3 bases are TGTGCCAGCAGTGAAAAAGAGGAAAAACTGTTTTTT.

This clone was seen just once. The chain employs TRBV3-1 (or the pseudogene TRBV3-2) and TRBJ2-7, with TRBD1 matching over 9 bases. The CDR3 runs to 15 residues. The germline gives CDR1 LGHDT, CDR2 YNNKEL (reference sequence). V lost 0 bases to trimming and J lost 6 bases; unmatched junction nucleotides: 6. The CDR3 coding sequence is TGTGCCAGCAGCCAAGAAACCGGGACAGGGAGCGAGCAGTACTTC. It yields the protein CASSQETGTGSEQYF.

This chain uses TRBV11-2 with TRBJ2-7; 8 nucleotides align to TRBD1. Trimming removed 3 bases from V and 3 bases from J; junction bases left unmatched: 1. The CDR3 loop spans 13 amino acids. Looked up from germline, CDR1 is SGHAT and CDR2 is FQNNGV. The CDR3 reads CASSFGQGYEQYF. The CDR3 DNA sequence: TGTGCCAGCAGCTTCGGACAGGGCTACGAGCAGTACTTC.

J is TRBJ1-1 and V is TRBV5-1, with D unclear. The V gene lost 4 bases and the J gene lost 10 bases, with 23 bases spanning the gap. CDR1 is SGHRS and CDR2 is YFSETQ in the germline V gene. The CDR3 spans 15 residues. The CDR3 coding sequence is TGCGCCAGCAGCCCAGGTTCTCTCTCTCAAGCTGCAGCTTTCTTT. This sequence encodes CASSPGSLSQAAAFF.

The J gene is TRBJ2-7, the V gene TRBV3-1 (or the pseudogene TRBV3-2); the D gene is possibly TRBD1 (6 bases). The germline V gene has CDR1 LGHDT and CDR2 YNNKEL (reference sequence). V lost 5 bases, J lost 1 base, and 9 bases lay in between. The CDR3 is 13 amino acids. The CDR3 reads CASSWTESYEQYF. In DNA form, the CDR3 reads TGTGCCAGCAGCTGGACAGAGTCCTACGAGCAGTACTTC.

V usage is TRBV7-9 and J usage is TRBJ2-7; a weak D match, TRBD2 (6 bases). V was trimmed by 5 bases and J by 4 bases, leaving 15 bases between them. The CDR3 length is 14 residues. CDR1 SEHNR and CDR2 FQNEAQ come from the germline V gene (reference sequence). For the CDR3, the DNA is TGTGCCAGCAGCGCCTCTAGCGTCGGGTACGAGCAGTACTTC. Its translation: CASSASSVGYEQYF.

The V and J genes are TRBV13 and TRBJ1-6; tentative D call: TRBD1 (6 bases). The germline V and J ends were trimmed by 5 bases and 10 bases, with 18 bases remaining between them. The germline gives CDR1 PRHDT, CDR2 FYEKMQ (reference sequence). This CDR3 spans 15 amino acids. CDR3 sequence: CASSKGEGVGSPLHF. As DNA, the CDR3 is TGTGCCAGCAGCAAAGGGGAGGGGGTTGGGTCACCCCTCCACTTT.

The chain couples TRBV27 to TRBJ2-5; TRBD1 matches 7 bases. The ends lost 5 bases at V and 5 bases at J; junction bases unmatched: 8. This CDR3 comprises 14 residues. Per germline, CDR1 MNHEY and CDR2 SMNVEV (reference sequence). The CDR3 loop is CASSGTGVAETQYF. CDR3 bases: TGTGCCAGCAGTGGAACAGGGGTCGCGGAGACCCAGTACTTC.